The TCR beta chain under discussion was sequenced for a study of blood T cell repertoires in COVID-19. Whole-study context: COVID-19 samples from acute and convalescent phases originated in the United States, Italy and Spain. Sample material is recorded as cDNA or gDNA derived from T cells, B-cell-depleted T cells, or PBMCs.

As originally analysed: It was from reference gene primer amplification that nucleated cell counts were estimated. Assay: immunoSEQ multiplex PCR; the TCRdb copy retains only in-frame clones and omits some. Clone size and the V and J calls come from that table; the DNA yielded D and trimming. The table has around 220,000 clones, 86% seen once; the top ten hold roughly 4.2%. With 1 base clipped from V and 6 bases from J, the junction kept 8 bases outside the gene matches. The CDR3 runs to 18 residues. Germline CDR1 and CDR2: SGHTA and FQGNSA. The receptor was derived from a man in his fifties or sixties with acute or convalescent COVID-19. Sequenced: peripheral blood. The V call is TRBV7-2, the J call TRBJ2-2; 13 bases agree with TRBD2. The CDR3 nucleotides are TGTGCCAGCAGCTTAGTCCCGGGACTAGCGGGGAAGGCCGGGGAGCTGTTTTTT. It encodes CASSLVPGLAGKAGELFF.